This TCR beta chain was captured by sequencing in a study of cytotoxic CD8 clonotypes in ibrutinib-treated CLL. V lost 3 bases to trimming and J lost 3 bases, with 12 bases between them. The CDR3 is made up of 14 amino acids. CDR1 SEHNR and CDR2 FQNEAQ come from the germline V gene (reference sequence). Generated by immunoSEQ multiplex PCR, the TCRdb table keeps only in-frame clones and is missing some. The sample includes approximately 350,000 clones, 60% to 80% of them seen just once. The chain uses TRBV7-9 and TRBJ2-7; no firm D call. The material sequenced was PBMCs, taken after 36 months of ibrutinib treatment. The receptor was derived from a human donor with chronic lymphocytic leukemia. The CDR3: CASSLSHRGYEQYF. The CDR3 region has the DNA TGTGCCAGCAGCTTGTCCCACAGAGGCTACGAGCAGTACTTC.